This T cell receptor (beta chain) was sequenced in a study of T cell changes during pregnancy in multiple sclerosis. With 0 bases removed from V and 6 bases from J, the gap between germline ends came to 13 bases. CDR1 SGHRS and CDR2 YFSETQ come from the germline V gene. There are 15 residues in the CDR3. Sequencing used immunoSEQ multiplex PCR; TCRdb keeps in-frame clones, though not all of them. The sample carries tens of thousands of clones, around 90% recorded once. Sequencing was performed on CD4+ T cells from peripheral blood mononuclear cells, taken in the first trimester of pregnancy. V gene TRBV5-1 combines with J gene TRBJ2-1, with unresolved D. This TCR derives from a female donor with multiple sclerosis, enrolled in a pregnancy study. The CDR3 spells CASSLAQHSLNEQFF. The CDR3 nucleotides are TGCGCCAGCAGCTTGGCTCAGCACAGTCTCAATGAGCAGTTCTTC.